This T cell receptor beta chain was recovered during a study of T cells in Graves' hyperthyroidism and ophthalmopathy. V lost 5 bases, J lost 5 bases, and 16 bases lay in between. The germline gives CDR1 SGHRS, CDR2 YFSETQ. The CDR3 is 15 amino acids. This clonotype came up many times. Its antigen is still unknown. Whole-study results and caveats: The model's output predicted ophthalmopathy at a median of approximately 6.5 months prior to onset.

What was amplified from RNA transcripts were TCR beta CDR3 regions. The HTBI primer set served for first-round RT-PCR of the TCR CDR3. TCRdb re-called the multiplex PCR reads with MiXCR, one entry per CDR3 protein. The sample lists over 400,000 distinct CDR3 sequences; roughly 14% were seen once. The sequenced material came from blood. This clonotype was obtained from a man between 18 and 29 years old with Graves' ophthalmopathy. The chain couples TRBV5-1 to TRBJ1-4; possibly TRBD1 for D (5 bases). The CDR3 protein is CASRLTTVSNEKLFF. CDR3 DNA: TGCGCCAGCAGGTTAACGACAGTTTCAAATGAAAAACTGTTTTTT. Full variable domain (rest looked up from reference TRBV5-1 and TRBJ1-4): KAGVTQTPRYLIKTRGQQVTLSCSPISGHRSVSWYQQTPGQGLQFLFEYFSETQRNKGNFPGRFSGRQFSNSRSEMNVSTLELGDSALYLCASRLTTVSNEKLFFGSGTQLSVL.